Each of the 14 T cell receptor beta chains below was sequenced from the same sample in a study of blood T cell repertoires in COVID-19. The data were produced by immunoSEQ multiplex PCR, yet TCRdb's version contains in-frame clones alone and is incomplete. The table shows roughly 140,000 clones, with 79% occurring only once. What was sequenced was peripheral blood. These receptors were taken from a man aged 45 to 65 with active or convalescent COVID-19.

The chain carries TRBV6-5 and TRBJ2-1; 11 bases align to TRBD2. Looked up from germline, CDR1 is MNHEY and CDR2 is SVGAGI. After removal of 2 bases from V and 6 bases from J, the junction contained 6 bases not matched to a gene. The CDR3 totals 16 residues. CDR3 sequence reads: CASSYRLAGISNEQFF. CDR3 sequence (DNA): TGTGCCAGCAGTTACCGACTAGCGGGAATATCCAATGAGCAGTTCTTC.

The V gene is TRBV4-1, the J gene TRBJ2-2; 9 positions match TRBD2. The junction had 12 bases not matched to a gene; V was cut back by 4 bases and J by 0 bases. CDR3 length equals 19 residues. Looked up from germline, CDR1 is MGHRA and CDR2 is YSYEKL. The CDR3 loop reads CASSRVSGSPPTNTGELFF. In DNA form, the CDR3 reads TGCGCCAGCAGCCGGGTTAGCGGGAGTCCTCCCACGAACACCGGGGAGCTGTTTTTT.

The chain carries TRBV3-1 (or the pseudogene TRBV3-2) and TRBJ2-1; 11 bases fit TRBD2. The J segment lost 7 bases and the V segment lost 6 bases, leaving 11 bases of the junction unmatched. This CDR3 comprises 16 residues. Germline V gene data show CDR1 as LGHDT and CDR2 as YNNKEL (reference sequence). CDR3 protein: CASRKVAGGPWNEQFF. DNA for the CDR3: TGTGCCAGCAGGAAGGTAGCGGGAGGGCCATGGAATGAGCAGTTCTTC.

CDR3 protein: CASSQAAAGVFPSYNEQFF. The CDR3 nucleotides are TGTGCCAGCAGCCAAGCTGCAGCGGGAGTTTTCCCTTCCTACAATGAGCAGTTCTTC. This rearrangement joins TRBV14 to TRBJ2-1; TRBD2 agrees at 8 bases. Germline V lookup: CDR1 SGHDN, CDR2 FVKESK. The CDR3 is 19 residues long. After removal of 1 base from V and 1 base from J, the junction contained 12 bases not matched to a gene.

The J gene is TRBJ2-3, the V gene TRBV3-1 (or the pseudogene TRBV3-2); D possibly corresponds to TRBD2 (5 bases). Trimming took 1 base from V and 1 from J, leaving 12 bases between them. This CDR3 has 16 amino acids. Germline-derived CDR1 and CDR2 are LGHDT and YNNKEL (reference sequence). CDR3 in amino acids: CASSQGTGSGTDTQYF. CDR3 coding DNA: TGTGCCAGCAGCCAAGGCACGGGAAGCGGCACAGATACGCAGTATTTT.

This chain joins TRBV4-2 and TRBJ2-7; 9 positions match TRBD2. Germline CDR1 and CDR2: LGHNA and YNFKEQ. V gave up 0 bases and J gave up 0 bases; unmatched junction bases: 6. The CDR3 length is 17 residues. For the CDR3, the DNA is TGTGCCAGCAGCCAAGAAGGTTCTAGCGGGGTCTCCTACGAGCAGTACTTC. Protein: CASSQEGSSGVSYEQYF.

This clone was counted a single time. The gene calls are TRBV9 and TRBJ2-5; TRBD1 matches 8 bases. Germline CDR1 and CDR2: SGDLS and YYNGEE. CDR3 length: 15 amino acids. Trimming took 4 bases from V and 5 from J; bases not matched to a gene: 10. The CDR3 DNA reads TGTGCCAGCAGCTCAGGGGGCCCGCCGGTGGAGACCCAGTACTTC. This codes for CASSSGGPPVETQYF.

The chain joins TRBV30 to TRBJ2-2; D might be TRBD2 (6 bases). The CDR3 is 15 amino acids. Trimming removed 2 bases at V and 3 bases at J, with 13 bases between. The V gene's germline CDR1 is GTSNPN and CDR2 SVGIG (reference sequence). CDR3 amino acids: CAWSRLAIDTGELFF. CDR3 DNA sequence: TGTGCCTGGAGTAGGCTAGCGATCGACACCGGGGAGCTGTTTTTT.

The chain joins TRBV28 to TRBJ1-2; unclear D gene. The V gene's germline CDR1 is MDHEN and CDR2 SYDVKM. V was cut by 2 bases and J by 1 base, with 5 bases left in between. The CDR3 has 13 residues. As DNA, the CDR3 is TGTGCCAGCAGTTTAGAGGATAACTATGGCTACACCTTC. It yields the protein CASSLEDNYGYTF.

The J gene is TRBJ2-1, the V gene TRBV3-1 (or the pseudogene TRBV3-2); weak D call: TRBD2 (7 bases). Between the trimmed V and J ends, which lost 4 bases and 0 bases, there was a span of 19 bases. CDR1 is LGHDT, CDR2 YNNKEL, per germline (reference sequence). This CDR3 has 18 residues. In nucleotides, the CDR3 is TGTGCCAGCAGCCTCCGGACTAGGGGGGTTAGCTCCTACAATGAGCAGTTCTTC. This encodes CASSLRTRGVSSYNEQFF.

The CDR3 region is CASRVAGGTYEQYF. CDR3 coding DNA: TGTGCCAGCAGGGTAGCGGGAGGTACCTACGAGCAGTACTTC. The chain joins TRBV28 to TRBJ2-7; 10 nucleotides line up with TRBD2. Per germline, CDR1 MDHEN and CDR2 SYDVKM. This CDR3 comprises 14 residues. Trimming took 6 bases from V and 2 from J; bases not matched to a gene: 4.

The rearrangement uses TRBV19 and TRBJ1-2; 8 nucleotides match TRBD1. The germline V gene encodes CDR1 LNHDA and CDR2 SQIVND (reference sequence). The CDR3 is 15 amino acids. J gave up 6 bases and V 5 bases, and 11 bases lay outside the gene matches. CDR3 sequence reads: CASSSTGGAFDGYTF. CDR3 in DNA: TGTGCCAGTAGTTCTACAGGGGGAGCGTTTGATGGCTACACCTTC.

The chain recombines TRBV28 with TRBJ1-1, with 7 bases identical to TRBD1. This CDR3 comprises 18 residues. Per germline, CDR1 MDHEN and CDR2 SYDVKM. V lost 1 base, J lost 1 base, and 12 bases stayed unmatched. The CDR3 DNA reads TGTGCCAGCAGTTTATTGTTGGGGCCAGGGGGGCCGAACACTGAAGCTTTCTTT. Translation gives CASSLLLGPGGPNTEAFF.

This clone was seen only a few times. In DNA form, the CDR3 reads TGTGCCAGCAGACCAGGGGTAGCAAAAGAAAAACTGTTTTTT. It yields the protein CASRPGVAKEKLFF. The chain employs TRBV7-8 and TRBJ1-4; a possible D gene is TRBD1 (6 bases). Germline CDR1 SGHVS, CDR2 FQNEAQ. This CDR3 has 14 residues. Trimming took off 6 bases at V and 8 bases at J, with 16 bases between the two ends.